Sequencing of this T cell receptor beta chain was carried out in a study of Tregs in tolerant kidney transplant recipients. Study-level results: Expanding Tregs on activated donor B cells appeared to best identify donor-specific TCRbeta clones. No direct test of biological reproducibility was done here.

V was pared by 0 bases and J by 0 bases, with 7 bases between. The CDR3 spans 14 residues. Germline V gene data show CDR1 as SGDLS and CDR2 as YYNGEE. Of note for this clone: The antigen remains undetermined.

Repertoires were generated with immunoSEQ multiplex PCR, while TCRdb's copy carries only in-frame clones and drops some. This table has around 230,000 clones, about 80% appearing once. This chain joins TRBV9 and TRBJ2-7; D remains ambiguous. The specimen was CD4+ T cells from blood. This TCR derives from a human donor in good health. The CDR3 protein is CASSVDLSSYEQYF. DNA of the CDR3: TGTGCCAGCAGCGTAGACTTGAGCTCCTACGAGCAGTACTTC.